Listed here are 3 T cell receptor beta chains from one sample, sequenced in a study of T-cell reconstitution after alpha-beta-depleted transplantation in children. For TCRbeta, the library was prepared with unique molecular identifiers. MiXCR was run by TCRdb on the PCR reads, yielding one entry per CDR3 protein. The table records about 72,000 distinct CDR3 sequences, 6% to 8.5% of them present only once. Sequencing was performed on PBMCs from the stem cell graft donor, taken from the stem cell graft. The receptors here all came from a human donor who donated a stem cell graft to a child with acute lymphoblastic leukemia.

This clonotype has at least ten counts. This sequence joins TRBV4-2 and TRBJ2-7; D may be TRBD1 or TRBD2 (5 bases each). Germline V gene data show CDR1 as LGHNA and CDR2 as YNFKEQ. Deletions cut 4 bases from V and 4 bases from J, with 8 bases between. The CDR3 contains 12 residues. In DNA, the CDR3 is TGTGCCAGCAGCCCTGGGGGATACGAGCAGTACTTC. It yields the protein CASSPGGYEQYF.

The chain uses TRBV7-2 and TRBJ2-7, with 9 bases that match TRBD1. Looked up from germline, CDR1 is SGHTA and CDR2 is FQGNSA. CDR3 length: 15 amino acids. J lost 3 bases, V lost 5 bases, and 8 bases had no gene match. CDR3 nucleotides: TGTGCCAGCAGCACTGGACAGGGGTTAATCTACGAGCAGTACTTC. Protein: CASSTGQGLIYEQYF.

This clonotype was seen repeatedly, ten times or more. V and J are TRBV20-1 and TRBJ2-1, with D hard to call. Germline CDR1 is DFQATT and CDR2 is SNEGSKA (reference sequence). The ends were cut back, 3 bases at V and 10 bases at J, with 25 bases in the middle. CDR3 size: 16 residues. The CDR3 nucleotides read TGCAGTGCTAGTCCCCTCTTGGGCTTCTCGCAGCTCGAGCAGTTCTTC. This translates into CSASPLLGFSQLEQFF.